This is a list of T cell receptor beta chains from one sample in a study of blood T cell repertoires in COVID-19. Sequenced by immunoSEQ multiplex PCR; TCRdb stores in-frame clones only, minus some. This repertoire shows 240,000 or so clones, 80% to 90% found once; its top ten account for 7.5%. The source material was peripheral blood. The receptors were gathered from a woman older than 75 with COVID-19, enrolled during active disease. Each CDR3 is given with its conserved first and last residue. The order of the fields is V gene, J gene, clone size, D gene, CDR3 DNA, CDR3 protein. A D gene is named only where the DNA matches it firmly. Clone size is not always given. Where it is, it says once, few, many or a class for expanded clones.

v_gene: TRBV5-1
j_gene: TRBJ1-3
abundance: few
d_gene: NA
CDR3nt: TGCGCCAGCAGCTTGGGCGATACCGGGTCCTGGGGAAACACCATATATTTT
CDR3aa: CASSLGDTGSWGNTIYF

v_gene: TRBV20-1
j_gene: TRBJ1-4
abundance: once
d_gene: NA
CDR3nt: TGCAGTGCTAGTTATCGGCGGAATAATGAAAAACTGTTTTTT
CDR3aa: CSASYRRNNEKLFF

v_gene: TRBV11-3
j_gene: TRBJ1-1
abundance: NA
d_gene: NA
CDR3nt: TGTGCCAGCAGCTTAAGCTTGAACACTGAAGCTTTCTTT
CDR3aa: CASSLSLNTEAFF

v_gene: TRBV6-5
j_gene: TRBJ2-7
abundance: once
d_gene: TRBD1
CDR3nt: TGTGCCAGCGGATTAACCGGGACAGGGGCCTACGAGCAGTACTTC
CDR3aa: CASGLTGTGAYEQYF

v_gene: TRBV9
j_gene: TRBJ2-3
abundance: NA
d_gene: TRBD2
CDR3nt: TGTGCCAGCAGCACCTCCCACGTTTATGCGGGGGTAGTAGATACGCAGTATTTT
CDR3aa: CASSTSHVYAGVVDTQYF

v_gene: TRBV7-2
j_gene: TRBJ1-1
abundance: NA
d_gene: NA
CDR3nt: TGTGCCAGCAGCTTATACGCACGGTGGAGGGGAACTGAAGCTTTCTTT
CDR3aa: CASSLYARWRGTEAFF

v_gene: TRBV7-9
j_gene: TRBJ1-2
abundance: NA
d_gene: NA
CDR3nt: TGTGCCAGCAGCTTAGCTGGCAGGGTGATTGCCTATGGCTACACCTTC
CDR3aa: CASSLAGRVIAYGYTF

v_gene: TRBV25-1
j_gene: TRBJ1-1
abundance: NA
d_gene: TRBD1
CDR3nt: TGTGCCAGCAGTGTCGACAGGGACACTGAAGCTTTCTTT
CDR3aa: CASSVDRDTEAFF

v_gene: TRBV3-1/TRBV3-2
j_gene: TRBJ1-2
abundance: few
d_gene: NA
CDR3nt: TGTGCCAGCAGCCAAGAGATCGGCAGGGTCTATGGCTACACCTTC
CDR3aa: CASSQEIGRVYGYTF

v_gene: TRBV19
j_gene: TRBJ1-2
abundance: NA
d_gene: NA
CDR3nt: TGTGCCCTAATAAAGGGAGTAAACTATGGCTACACCTTC
CDR3aa: CALIKGVNYGYTF

v_gene: TRBV19
j_gene: TRBJ1-1
abundance: NA
d_gene: NA
CDR3nt: NA
CDR3aa: CASTSGQLRVEAFF

v_gene: TRBV28
j_gene: TRBJ2-4
abundance: NA
d_gene: TRBD2
CDR3nt: TGTGCCAGCAGTCTGAGCGGGGGGAAAAACATTCAGTACTTC
CDR3aa: CASSLSGGKNIQYF

v_gene: TRBV7-9
j_gene: TRBJ1-5
abundance: many
d_gene: NA
CDR3nt: TGTGCCAGCAGCCATTCCTATAGCAATCAGCCCCAGCATTTT
CDR3aa: CASSHSYSNQPQHF

v_gene: TRBV10-3
j_gene: TRBJ2-1
abundance: NA
d_gene: NA
CDR3nt: TGTGCCATCAGTGACGGGCGGGCCGGGGATGAGCAGTTCTTC
CDR3aa: CAISDGRAGDEQFF

v_gene: TRBV7-2
j_gene: TRBJ2-5
abundance: NA
d_gene: TRBD1
CDR3nt: TGTGCCAGCAGAAGGACAGGGCGGGTCCAAGAGACCCAGTACTTC
CDR3aa: CASRRTGRVQETQYF

v_gene: TRBV27
j_gene: TRBJ2-7
abundance: NA
d_gene: NA
CDR3nt: TGTGCCAGCAGTTTAGGGCCTTTACTGTACGAGCAGTACTTC
CDR3aa: CASSLGPLLYEQYF

v_gene: TRBV28
j_gene: TRBJ1-2
abundance: NA
d_gene: NA
CDR3nt: TGTGCCAGCAGTCTTACCAGGGGCAACTATGGCTACACCTTC
CDR3aa: CASSLTRGNYGYTF

v_gene: TRBV30
j_gene: TRBJ1-2
abundance: NA
d_gene: NA
CDR3nt: TGTGCCTGGAGTACTAACGGATACTATGGCTACACCTTC
CDR3aa: CAWSTNGYYGYTF

v_gene: TRBV12-3/TRBV12-4
j_gene: TRBJ1-2
abundance: NA
d_gene: NA
CDR3nt: TGTGCCAGCAGTTTGCGGGGCCCGGTCGGCTACACCTTC
CDR3aa: CASSLRGPVGYTF

v_gene: TRBV5-1
j_gene: TRBJ2-2
abundance: NA
d_gene: NA
CDR3nt: TGCGCCAGCAGAAAAAACCAGGGGTCCGGGGAGCTGTTTTTT
CDR3aa: CASRKNQGSGELFF

v_gene: TRBV5-5
j_gene: TRBJ2-7
abundance: NA
d_gene: NA
CDR3nt: TGTGCCAGCAGCCCTAGTCGGCACGAGCAGTACTTC
CDR3aa: CASSPSRHEQYF

v_gene: TRBV18
j_gene: TRBJ1-1
abundance: NA
d_gene: TRBD1
CDR3nt: TGTGCCAGCTCAACCAAGGAACAGGGGTCTGAAGCTTTCTTT
CDR3aa: CASSTKEQGSEAFF

v_gene: TRBV25-1
j_gene: TRBJ2-3
abundance: NA
d_gene: TRBD2
CDR3nt: TGTGCCAGCAGTGAATTGAGCGGGAATACGCAGTATTTT
CDR3aa: CASSELSGNTQYF

v_gene: TRBV7-9
j_gene: TRBJ2-3
abundance: NA
d_gene: TRBD2
CDR3nt: TGTGCCAGCAGCTTTAGCGGGGGAAGCACAGATACGCAGTATTTT
CDR3aa: CASSFSGGSTDTQYF

v_gene: TRBV6-2/TRBV6-3
j_gene: TRBJ1-2
abundance: NA
d_gene: NA
CDR3nt: TGTGCCAGCAGCCTCCGGACAGTTAAGATGGACTATGGCTACACCTTC
CDR3aa: CASSLRTVKMDYGYTF

v_gene: TRBV6-2/TRBV6-3
j_gene: TRBJ1-5
abundance: NA
d_gene: NA
CDR3nt: TGTGCCAGCAGCCCGGACGGGACCCAGCATTTT
CDR3aa: CASSPDGTQHF